The clone carrying this T cell receptor beta chain has a handful of counts. Its target is unknown. This specimen comes from a study of T-cell memory formation after mild COVID-19. Whole-study findings and limits: There was a balanced CD4/CD8 profile in clones contracting day 15 to 85, and later expanders leaned CD4+.

CDR3 length: 15 amino acids. V shed 5 bases and J shed 6 bases, with 16 bases lying between them. CDR1 is SGHTA and CDR2 is FQGNSA in the germline V gene. Sample barcodes and UMIs were carried by the TCR alpha and TCR beta cDNA libraries that 5'RACE generated with constant-segment primers. Using its own MiXCR run on the 5' RACE reads, TCRdb lists one record per CDR3 protein. Found here are 560,000 or so distinct CDR3 sequences, 15% to 20% of them singletons; the top ten hold 8.1%. This chain connects TRBV7-2 to TRBJ2-2; no clear D gene. The sequenced sample consisted of PBMCs or a T cell subset sorted from them (not recorded which). This clonotype was obtained from an adult woman who had mild COVID-19 (a few samples of this study predate the infection). Cell type and time point are not known. This CDR3 is CASSPRAVAAGELFF. The CDR3 region has the DNA TGTGCCAGCAGCCCCCGGGCCGTAGCCGCCGGGGAGCTGTTTTTT. The full variable domain, with the rest looked up from reference TRBV7-2 and TRBJ2-2, is GAGVSQSPSNKVTEKGKDVELRCDPISGHTALYWYRQSLGQGLEFLIYFQGNSAPDKSGLPSDRFSAERTGGSVSTLTIQRTQQEDSAVYLCASSPRAVAAGELFFGEGSRLTVL.